This T cell receptor beta chain emerged from a study of early T cells in non-severe SARS-CoV-2 infection. The table lists this clonotype with a few counts. Germline lookup yields CDR1 ENHRY and CDR2 SYGVKD. The ends were cut back, 2 bases at V and 1 base at J, with 3 bases in the middle. There are 13 residues in the CDR3. A single record per CDR3 protein comes from TCRdb applying MiXCR to the 5' RACE reads. The data show under 85,000 distinct CDR3 sequences, with about 5% seen just once and around 6.6% held by the top ten. The source material was whole blood, sampled at baseline. The receptor was isolated from an adult who was a healthcare worker with PCR-confirmed SARS-CoV-2 infection or an uninfected control (not recorded which). The chain joins TRBV10-3 to TRBJ1-5, with D uncertain. In DNA, the CDR3 is TGTGCCATCAGTGAGGGCAGCAATCAGCCCCAGCATTTT. Its protein is CAISEGSNQPQHF.